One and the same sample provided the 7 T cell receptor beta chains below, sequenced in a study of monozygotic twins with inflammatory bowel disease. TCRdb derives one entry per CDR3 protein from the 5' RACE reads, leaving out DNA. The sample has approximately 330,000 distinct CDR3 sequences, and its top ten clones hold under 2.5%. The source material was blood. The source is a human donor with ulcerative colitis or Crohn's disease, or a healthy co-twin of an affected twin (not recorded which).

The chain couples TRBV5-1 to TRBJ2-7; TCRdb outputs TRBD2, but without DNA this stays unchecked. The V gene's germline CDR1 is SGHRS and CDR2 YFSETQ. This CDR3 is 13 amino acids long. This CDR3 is CASSFASGAEQYF.

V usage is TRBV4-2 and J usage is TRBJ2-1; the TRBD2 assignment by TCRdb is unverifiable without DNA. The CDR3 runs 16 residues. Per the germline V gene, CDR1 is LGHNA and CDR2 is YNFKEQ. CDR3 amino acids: CASSPPTSGYYNEQFF.

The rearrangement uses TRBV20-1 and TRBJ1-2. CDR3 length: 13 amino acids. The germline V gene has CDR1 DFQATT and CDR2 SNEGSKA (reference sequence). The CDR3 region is CSAKTGLRYGYTF.

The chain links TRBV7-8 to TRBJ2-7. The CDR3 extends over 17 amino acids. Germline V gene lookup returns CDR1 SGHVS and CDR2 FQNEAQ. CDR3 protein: CASSIAGGYQSSYEQYF. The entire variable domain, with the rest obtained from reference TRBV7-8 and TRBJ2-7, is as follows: GAGVSQSPRYKVAKRGQDVALRCDPISGHVSLFWYQQALGQGPEFLTYFQNEAQLDKSGLPSDRFFAERPEGSVSTLKIQRTQQEDSAVYLCASSIAGGYQSSYEQYFGPGTRLTVT.

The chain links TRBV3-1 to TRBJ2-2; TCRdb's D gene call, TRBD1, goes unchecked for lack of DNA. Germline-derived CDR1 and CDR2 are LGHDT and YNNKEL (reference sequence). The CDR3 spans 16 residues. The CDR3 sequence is CASSLKRTGWTGELFF.

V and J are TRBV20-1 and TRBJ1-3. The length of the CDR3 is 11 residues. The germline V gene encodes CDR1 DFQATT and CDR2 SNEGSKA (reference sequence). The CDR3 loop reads CSAAGRGTIYF.

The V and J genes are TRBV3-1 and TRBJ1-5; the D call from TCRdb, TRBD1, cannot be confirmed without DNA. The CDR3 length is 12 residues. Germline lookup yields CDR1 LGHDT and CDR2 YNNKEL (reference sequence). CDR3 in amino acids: CASSQGPQPQHF.